The sequence of this T cell receptor beta chain was determined in a study of T-cell memory formation after mild COVID-19. Study-wide results and caveats: Pre-infection memory carried some responding clones, suggesting that cross-reactive memory joined.

This clonotype was counted many times. Antigen: not known. The trim removed 1 base at V and 6 bases at J, leaving 3 bases unmatched. Germline CDR1 is SEHNR and CDR2 is FQNEAQ (reference sequence). This CDR3 has 14 residues. MiXCR, run by TCRdb on the 5' RACE reads, gives a single entry per CDR3 protein. The data hold 450,000 to 650,000 distinct CDR3 sequences, with about 20% observed a single time. The chain joins TRBV7-9 to TRBJ2-4; 7 nucleotides line up with TRBD1. This sequence originates from an adult woman who had mild COVID-19 (a few samples of this study predate the infection). Cell type and time point are not known. Sequencing was performed on PBMCs or a T cell subset sorted from them (not recorded which). CDR3 in amino acids: CASSLGDSRNIQYF. The CDR3 nucleotides read TGTGCCAGCAGCTTAGGGGACAGTCGAAACATTCAGTACTTC.